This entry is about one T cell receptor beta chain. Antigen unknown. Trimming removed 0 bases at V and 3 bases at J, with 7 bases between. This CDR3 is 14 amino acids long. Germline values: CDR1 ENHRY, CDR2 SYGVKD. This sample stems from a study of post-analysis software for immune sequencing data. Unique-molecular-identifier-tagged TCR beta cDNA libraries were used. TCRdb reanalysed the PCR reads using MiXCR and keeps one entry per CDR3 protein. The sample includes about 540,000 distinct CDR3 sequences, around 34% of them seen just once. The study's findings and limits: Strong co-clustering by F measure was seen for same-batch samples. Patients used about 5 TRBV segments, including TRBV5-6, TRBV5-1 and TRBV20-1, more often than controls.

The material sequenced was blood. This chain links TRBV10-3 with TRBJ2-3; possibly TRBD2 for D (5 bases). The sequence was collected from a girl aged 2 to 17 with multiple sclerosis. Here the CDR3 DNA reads TGTGCCATCAGTGAGTCCGGGAAAACAGATACGCAGTATTTT. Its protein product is CAISESGKTDTQYF.